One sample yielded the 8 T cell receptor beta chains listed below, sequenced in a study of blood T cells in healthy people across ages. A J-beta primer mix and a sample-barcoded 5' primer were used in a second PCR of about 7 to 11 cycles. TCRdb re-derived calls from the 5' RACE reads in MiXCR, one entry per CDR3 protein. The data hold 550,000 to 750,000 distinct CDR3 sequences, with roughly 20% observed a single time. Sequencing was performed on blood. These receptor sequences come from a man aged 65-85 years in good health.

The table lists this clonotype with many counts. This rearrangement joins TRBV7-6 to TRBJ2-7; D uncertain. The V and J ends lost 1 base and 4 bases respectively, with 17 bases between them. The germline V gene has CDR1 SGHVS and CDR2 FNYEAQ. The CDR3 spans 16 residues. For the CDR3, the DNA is TGTGCCAGCAGCTTAGAGGCTCCGGGCCTTGGTTACGAGCAGTACTTC. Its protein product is CASSLEAPGLGYEQYF. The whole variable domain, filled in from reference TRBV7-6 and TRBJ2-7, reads GAGVSQSPRYKVTKRGQDVALRCDPISGHVSLYWYRQALGQGPEFLTYFNYEAQQDKSGLPNDRFSAERPEGSISTLTIQRTEQRDSAMYRCASSLEAPGLGYEQYFGPGTRLTVT.

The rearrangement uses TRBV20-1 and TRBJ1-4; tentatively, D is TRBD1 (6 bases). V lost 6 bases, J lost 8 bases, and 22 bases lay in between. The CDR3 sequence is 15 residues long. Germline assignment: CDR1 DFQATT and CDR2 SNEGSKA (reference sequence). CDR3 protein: CSAQGGTSLREKLFF. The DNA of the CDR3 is TGCAGTGCACAGGGCGGGACTTCATTACGGGAAAAACTGTTTTTT.

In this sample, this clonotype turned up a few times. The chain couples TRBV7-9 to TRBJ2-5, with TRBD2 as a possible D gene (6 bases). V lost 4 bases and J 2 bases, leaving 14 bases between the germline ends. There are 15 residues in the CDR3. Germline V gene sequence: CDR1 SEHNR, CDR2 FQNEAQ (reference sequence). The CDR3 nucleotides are TGTGCCAGCAGCTACTCCGGGAGTTTTCAAGAGACCCAGTACTTC. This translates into CASSYSGSFQETQYF.

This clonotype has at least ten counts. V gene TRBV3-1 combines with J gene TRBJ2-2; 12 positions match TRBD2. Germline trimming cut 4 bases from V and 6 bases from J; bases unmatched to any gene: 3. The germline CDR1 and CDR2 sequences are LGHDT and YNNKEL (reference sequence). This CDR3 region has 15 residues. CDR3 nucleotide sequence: TGTGCCAGCAGCCCGACTAGCGGGAGATCCGGGGAGCTGTTTTTT. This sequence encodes CASSPTSGRSGELFF.

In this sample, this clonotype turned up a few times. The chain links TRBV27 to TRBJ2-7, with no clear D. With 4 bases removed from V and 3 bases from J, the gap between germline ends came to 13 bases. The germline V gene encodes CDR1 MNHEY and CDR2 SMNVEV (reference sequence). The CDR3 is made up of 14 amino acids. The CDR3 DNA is TGTGCCAGCAGTTCCGTAAGGAGAAGCTACGAGCAGTACTTC. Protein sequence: CASSSVRRSYEQYF.

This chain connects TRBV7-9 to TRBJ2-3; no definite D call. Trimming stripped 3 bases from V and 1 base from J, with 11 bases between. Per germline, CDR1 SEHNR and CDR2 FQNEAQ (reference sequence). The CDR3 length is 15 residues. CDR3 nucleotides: TGTGCCAGCAGCTTTACGGTTGCAGGCACAGATACGCAGTATTTT. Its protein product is CASSFTVAGTDTQYF.

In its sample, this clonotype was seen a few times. The CDR3 sequence is CSAGSRDSYQPQHF. Written as DNA, the CDR3 is TGCAGTGCTGGCTCCCGGGACAGCTATCAGCCCCAGCATTTT. V and J are TRBV20-1 and TRBJ1-5; 7 nucleotides line up with TRBD1. The V gene end was trimmed by 5 bases and the J gene end by 5 bases; junction bases not matched to a gene: 9. The CDR3 is 14 residues long. CDR1 and CDR2 (germline): DFQATT, SNEGSKA (reference sequence).

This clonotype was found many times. The CDR3 loop reads CASSPPSTDTQYF. The CDR3 region has the DNA TGTGCCAGCTCACCACCTAGCACAGATACGCAGTATTTT. The genes are TRBV18 and TRBJ2-3; the D is unclear. V lost 0 bases to trimming and J lost 0 bases, with 1 base between them. The CDR3 loop spans 13 amino acids. CDR1 and CDR2 from the germline V gene are KGHSH and LQKENI.